A selection of T cell receptor beta chains follows, all from one sample in a study of technical replicates of blood from a handful of donors. The table came from immunoSEQ multiplex PCR; TCRdb's copy has only in-frame clones and leaves some out. The table includes under 90,000 clones, less than 95% detected once. The specimen sequenced was T cells isolated from PBMCs. Every receptor here comes from a human donor in good health. Both conserved end residues are part of each CDR3. D genes are given only for firm matches. A row's size may be missing; if present it is once, few, many or a size class.

clone_size	d_call	j_call	v_call	cdr3_nt	cdr3_aa
NA	NA	TRBJ2-2	TRBV6-5	TGTGCCAGCAGTTACTCTGCTAGCGTGAACACCGGGGAGCTGTTTTTT	CASSYSASVNTGELFF
NA	NA	TRBJ2-5	TRBV2	TGTGCCAGCGGGACTTACCAAGAGACCCAGTACTTC	CASGTYQETQYF
NA	TRBD2	TRBJ2-5	TRBV7-9	TGTGCCAGCAGCCCCGCGGGGGGATTGGAAGAGACCCAGTACTTC	CASSPAGGLEETQYF
once	NA	TRBJ2-2	TRBV7-3	TGTGCCAGCGAGGAGAACACCGGGGAGCTGTTTTTT	CASEENTGELFF
NA	NA	TRBJ1-3	TRBV4-2	TGTGCCAGCAGCCAAGCCCAGGGGTCTGGAAACACCATATATTTT	CASSQAQGSGNTIYF
NA	TRBD1	TRBJ2-7	TRBV6-1	TGTGCCAGCAGGTCGGGACAGGAGAGGACCTACGAGCAGTACTTC	CASRSGQERTYEQYF
NA	NA	TRBJ1-1	TRBV2	TGTGCAGACAAGAAGGGGCTGAACACTGAAGCTTTCTTT	CADKKGLNTEAFF
NA	NA	TRBJ1-4	TRBV5-4	TGTGCCAGCAGCGTAGGGGGTACCGGAGAAAAACTGTTTTTT	CASSVGGTGEKLFF
NA	NA	TRBJ1-2	TRBV19	TGTGCCAGTACACCGGCGGGGGGTTCTGGCTACACCTTC	CASTPAGGSGYTF
NA	NA	TRBJ2-2	TRBV18	TGTGCCAGCTCACCCCGAGGAACCGGGGAGCTGTTTTTT	CASSPRGTGELFF
NA	NA	TRBJ2-7	TRBV6-5	TGTGCCAGCACCAAGGCGGGCAATTCCTACGAGCAGTACTTC	CASTKAGNSYEQYF
NA	NA	TRBJ2-5	TRBV30	TGTGCCTGGAGCGTTGGGGCTGGAGGGGAGACCCAGTACTTC	CAWSVGAGGETQYF
NA	NA	TRBJ2-6	TRBV2	TGTGCCAGCATTAGTGGGGCCAACGTCCTGACTTTC	CASISGANVLTF
NA	NA	TRBJ1-1	TRBV2	TGTGCCAGCAGTGAGGCCAACACTGAAGCTTTCTTT	CASSEANTEAFF
NA	TRBD1	TRBJ1-5	TRBV4-1	TGCGCCAGCAGTCCTAACCCACATGACAGGGGGCTCCAGCCCCAGCATTTT	CASSPNPHDRGLQPQHF
NA	NA	TRBJ2-3	TRBV11-3	TGTGCCAGCAGCTTGGACCCCTTTTCGGGAGAAACAGATACGCAGTATTTT	CASSLDPFSGETDTQYF
NA	NA	TRBJ1-1	TRBV6-5	TGTGCCAGCAGGCACAGGGTGCACACTGAAGCTTTCTTT	CASRHRVHTEAFF
NA	TRBD1	TRBJ1-2	TRBV27	TGTGCCAGCAGTCCGACAGGGCCCGTCGGCTACACCTTC	CASSPTGPVGYTF
NA	NA	TRBJ2-3	TRBV11-3	TGTGCCAGCAGCTTTGGGATGACGGCGGGGGCCCCCACAGATACGCAGTATTTT	CASSFGMTAGAPTDTQYF
NA	TRBD2	TRBJ2-4	TRBV7-2	TGTGCCAGCAGCAGCACTAGCGGGGGCCTCATAGCCAAAAACATTCAGTACTTC	CASSSTSGGLIAKNIQYF
once	NA	TRBJ1-6	TRBV11-2	TGTGCCAGCAGCTTAGATGGAGGGTACAGATCACCCCTCCACTTT	CASSLDGGYRSPLHF
few	NA	TRBJ1-2	TRBV9	TGTGCCAGCAGCGAGGGACACAACTATGGCTACACCTTC	CASSEGHNYGYTF
once	TRBD2	TRBJ2-5	TRBV18	TGTGCCAGCTCACCAATAGCGGGGCTCGAAGAGACCCAGTACTTC	CASSPIAGLEETQYF
once	TRBD2	TRBJ2-1	TRBV10-2	TGCGCCAGCATAAGTCTGGGACTAGCGGGAGGGATAACCTACAATGAGCAGTTCTTC	CASISLGLAGGITYNEQFF
NA	NA	TRBJ2-7	TRBV28	TGTGCCAGCAGTTCCGGGAGCTCTCCGAGGGTCTACGAGCAGTACTTC	CASSSGSSPRVYEQYF
NA	TRBD1	TRBJ2-2	TRBV5-4	TGTGCCAGCAGCCGGGGACAGCTCAACACCGGGGAGCTGTTTTTT	CASSRGQLNTGELFF
NA	NA	TRBJ1-1	TRBV6-5	TGTGCCAGCAACCAGGTAGGGGGCACTGAAGCTTTCTTT	CASNQVGGTEAFF
NA	NA	TRBJ1-4	TRBV27	TGTGCCAGCAGTTTATCGGTTGGGAGGGATGGAAAACTGTTTTTT	CASSLSVGRDGKLFF